The sequence of this T cell receptor (beta chain) was determined in a study of T cell responses to AZD1222 COVID-19 vaccine. Trimming removed 4 bases from V and 8 bases from J, with 15 bases in between. CDR3 length equals 13 residues. CDR1 is SGDLS, CDR2 YYNGEE, per germline. This table comes from immunoSEQ multiplex PCR, and its TCRdb copy is limited to in-frame clones, with some not included. The sample includes approximately 120,000 clones, approximately 85% of them seen just once. The chain couples TRBV9 to TRBJ1-2; D remains unclear. The sample was peripheral blood, taken 28 days after the second AZD1222 dose. This receptor was identified in an adult who received the AZD1222 COVID-19 vaccine. CDR3 nucleotide sequence: TGTGCCAGCAGCAATTCACGGGCTACGGGCTACACCTTC. This encodes CASSNSRATGYTF.